The 10 T cell receptor beta chains given below trace back to one sample, sequenced in a study of T cell repertoires in cytomegalovirus infection. These receptors' targets are unknown. Using its own MiXCR run on the reads, TCRdb lists one record per CDR3 protein. The data show around 100,000 distinct CDR3 sequences, with around 45% seen just once and about two thirds held by the top ten. Material: CD8+ T cells from cultured PBMCs, obtained from culture after CMV antigen stimulation. The receptors were gathered from a human donor in good health (CMV status not recorded). Some clones in this sample may be carry-over from other donors' samples.

This clonotype was counted ten times or more. The chain carries TRBV5-6 and TRBJ2-3; 12 nucleotides align to TRBD2. This CDR3 is 15 amino acids long. Trimming took 1 base from V and 4 from J; bases not matched to a gene: 1. Germline V gene data show CDR1 as SGHDT and CDR2 as YYEEEE. The chain's CDR3 is CASSLWTSGADTQYF. The CDR3 DNA follows: TGTGCCAGCAGCTTGTGGACTAGCGGGGCAGATACGCAGTATTTT.

This chain uses TRBV11-2 with TRBJ1-4; tentative D call: TRBD1 (6 bases). The CDR3 sequence is 15 residues long. Deletions cut 6 bases from V and 3 bases from J, with 14 bases between. The germline V gene has CDR1 SGHAT and CDR2 FQNNGV. In DNA, the CDR3 is TGTGCCAGCAGACCAGGGGAGGGGTCTAATGAAAAACTGTTTTTT. Translating gives CASRPGEGSNEKLFF.

V is TRBV7-4 and J is TRBJ1-2; TRBD1 agrees at 8 bases. Germline-derived CDR1 and CDR2 are SGHVT and SQSDAQ. The CDR3 length is 14 residues. Trimming removed 1 base from V and 6 bases from J; junction bases left unmatched: 4. The CDR3: CASSLGLQGDGYTF. The CDR3 nucleotides are TGTGCCAGCAGCTTAGGTCTACAGGGGGATGGCTACACCTTC.

The rearrangement joins TRBV2 to TRBJ2-3; TRBD2 matches at 13 bases. The CDR3 sequence is 16 residues long. Germline-derived CDR1 and CDR2 are SNHLY and FYNNEI. V lost 6 bases and J lost 2; bases outside the gene matches: 5. In DNA, the CDR3 is TGTGCCAGCAGCGCGACTAGCGGGGGGCCCACAGATACGCAGTATTTT. This translates into CASSATSGGPTDTQYF.

The chain is built from TRBV4-1 and TRBJ2-7; 10 positions match TRBD2. Germline CDR1 reads MGHRA; CDR2 reads YSYEKL. The CDR3 has 16 amino acids. V gave up 0 bases and J gave up 3 bases; unmatched junction bases: 5. CDR3 sequence (DNA): TGCGCCAGCAGCCAAGATGGGACTAGCGATATCTACGAGCAGTACTTC. Protein sequence: CASSQDGTSDIYEQYF.

The chain employs TRBV10-3 and TRBJ2-7; D is tentatively TRBD1 or TRBD2 (5 bases each). The germline V and J ends were trimmed by 4 bases and 0 bases, with 10 bases remaining between them. CDR1 and CDR2 (germline): ENHRY, SYGVKD. This CDR3 region has 14 residues. In DNA form, the CDR3 reads TGTGCCATCAGTGTCCCAGGGACCTCCTACGAGCAGTACTTC. Translated: CAISVPGTSYEQYF.

This clonotype was observed a handful of times. This chain joins TRBV27 and TRBJ2-7; D tentatively reads TRBD1 or TRBD2 (5 bases each). Germline V gives CDR1 MNHEY, CDR2 SMNVEV (reference sequence). Trimming took off 2 bases at V and 5 bases at J, with 13 bases between the two ends. The CDR3 is made up of 14 amino acids. The CDR3 DNA follows: TGTGCCAGCAGTTTAGAGGCAGGGAGCGACGAGCAGTACTTC. It encodes CASSLEAGSDEQYF.

The chain employs TRBV5-1 and TRBJ1-1; no firm D call. Deletions cut 3 bases from V and 0 bases from J, with 12 bases between. Per germline, CDR1 SGHRS and CDR2 YFSETQ. This CDR3 contains 15 residues. CDR3 residues: CASSSHLGVNTEAFF. Written as DNA, the CDR3 is TGCGCCAGCAGCTCGCACTTAGGAGTGAACACTGAAGCTTTCTTT.

The rearrangement links TRBV7-2 to TRBJ1-2, with D possibly being TRBD1 (6 bases). CDR1 is SGHTA and CDR2 is FQGNSA in the germline V gene. Trimming removed 7 bases at V and 8 bases at J, with 29 bases between. This CDR3 contains 17 residues. CDR3 region: CASTLREQGKSSRGYTF. The DNA of the CDR3 is TGTGCCAGCACCCTTAGAGAACAGGGAAAATCGTCTCGGGGCTACACCTTC.

The chain has TRBV4-1 and TRBJ1-2; D may be TRBD1 (6 bases). This CDR3 spans 16 amino acids. V was cut by 4 bases and J by 6 bases, with 21 bases left in between. Germline loops: CDR1 MGHRA, CDR2 YSYEKL. The CDR3 sequence is CASSPKGGGVGNGYTF. The CDR3 DNA reads as TGCGCCAGCAGCCCTAAAGGAGGGGGTGTAGGTAATGGCTACACCTTC.